This T cell receptor (beta chain) was recovered during a study of a mutant IDH1 vaccine in newly diagnosed glioma. This clone has just one count. Time point noted: baseline, week 1 (first vaccination visit). Described treatment: pre-vaccination baseline after standard-of-care therapy. Donors' newly diagnosed IDH1-mutant WHO grade 3 or 4 astrocytomas lacked nuclear ATRX. Libraries were prepared by immunoSEQ multiplex PCR; TCRdb keeps only in-frame clonotypes and omits some of them. The sample has tens of thousands of clones, 83% seen once; the top ten hold 7% to 9%. V was pared by 4 bases and J by 15 bases, with 18 bases between. Germline-derived CDR1 and CDR2 are SGHNT and YYREEE (reference sequence). The CDR3 consists of 12 residues.

This sample comprised PBMCs, obtained from a glioma patient treated with radiotherapy, temozolomide or both. The sequence was collected from a woman aged 50 to 60 with glioma. This chain uses TRBV5-4 with TRBJ2-3, with D perhaps matching TRBD1 or TRBD2 (6 bases each). CDR3 residues: CASSLDRGRYYF. CDR3 nucleotides: TGTGCCAGCAGCCTTGACCGGGGGCGGTATTATTTT. The complete variable domain, with remaining parts taken from reference TRBV5-4 and TRBJ2-3, reads ETGVTQSPTHLIKTRGQQVTLRCSSQSGHNTVSWYQQALGQGPQFIFQYYREEENGRGNFPPRFSGLQFPNYSSELNVNALELDDSALYLCASSLDRGRYYFGPGTRLTVL.